The clone carrying this T cell receptor beta chain was seen just once. This record comes from a study of T cells in tumors after PD-1 blockade. Study information: Treatment was either pembrolizumab 200 mg every 3 weeks or cemiplimab 350 mg every 2 weeks. A subset received ongoing vismodegib 150 mg daily alongside anti-PD-1 therapy. Peripheral blood samples averaged 36,536 unique clonotypes and roughly 110,000 templates.

Sequenced by immunoSEQ multiplex PCR; TCRdb stores in-frame clones only, minus some. The profile covers more than 45,000 clones, with approximately 80% appearing a single time and 8% to 10% taken by the ten largest. The starting material was PBMCs, obtained before anti-PD-1 therapy. The receptor comes from a human donor with advanced basal cell or squamous cell carcinoma (not recorded which).

The chain's CDR3 is CASSQVDSQETQYF. DNA for the CDR3: TGTGCCAGCAGCCAAGTGGACAGCCAAGAGACCCAGTACTTC. The chain carries TRBV14 and TRBJ2-5; D may be TRBD1 (6 bases). The V gene's germline CDR1 is SGHDN and CDR2 FVKESK. V was trimmed by 1 base and J by 1 base, leaving 7 bases between them. The CDR3 runs 14 residues. Looking up the rest from reference TRBV14 and TRBJ2-5 gives the full variable domain: EAGVTQFPSHSVIEKGQTVTLRCDPISGHDNLYWYRRVMGKEIKFLLHFVKESKQDESGMPNNRFLAERTGGTYSTLKVQPAELEDSGVYFCASSQVDSQETQYFGPGTRLLVL.